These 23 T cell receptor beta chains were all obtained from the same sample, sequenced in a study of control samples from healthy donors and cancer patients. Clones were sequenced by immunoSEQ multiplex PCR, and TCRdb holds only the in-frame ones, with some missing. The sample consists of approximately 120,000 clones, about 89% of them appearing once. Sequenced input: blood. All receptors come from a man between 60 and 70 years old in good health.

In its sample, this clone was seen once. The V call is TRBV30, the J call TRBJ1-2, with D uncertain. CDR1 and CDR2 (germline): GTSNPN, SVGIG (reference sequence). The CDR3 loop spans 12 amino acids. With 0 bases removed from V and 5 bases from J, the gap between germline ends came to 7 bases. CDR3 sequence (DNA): TGTGCCTGGAGTGTACCTCGGTATGGCTACACCTTC. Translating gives CAWSVPRYGYTF.

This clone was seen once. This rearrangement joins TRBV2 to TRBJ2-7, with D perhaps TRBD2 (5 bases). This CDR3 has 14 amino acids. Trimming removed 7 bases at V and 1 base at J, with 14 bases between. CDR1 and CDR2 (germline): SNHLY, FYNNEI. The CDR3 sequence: CASTLEEGSYEQYF. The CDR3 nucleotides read TGTGCCAGCACTCTGGAAGAGGGTTCCTACGAGCAGTACTTC. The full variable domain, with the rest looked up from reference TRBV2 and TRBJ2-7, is EPEVTQTPSHQVTQMGQEVILRCVPISNHLYFYWYRQILGQKVEFLVSFYNNEISEKSEIFDDQFSVERPDGSNFTLKIRSTKLEDSAMYFCASTLEEGSYEQYFGPGTRLTVT.

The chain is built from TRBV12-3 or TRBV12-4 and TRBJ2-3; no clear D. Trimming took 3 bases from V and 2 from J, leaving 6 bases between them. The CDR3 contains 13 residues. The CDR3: CASSFGDTDTQYF. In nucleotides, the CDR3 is TGTGCCAGCAGTTTTGGCGACACAGATACGCAGTATTTT.

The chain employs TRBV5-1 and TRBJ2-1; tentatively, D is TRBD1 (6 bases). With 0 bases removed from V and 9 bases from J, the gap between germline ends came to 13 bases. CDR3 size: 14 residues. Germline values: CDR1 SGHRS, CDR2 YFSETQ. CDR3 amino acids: CASSLDRVIGEQFF. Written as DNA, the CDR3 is TGCGCCAGCAGCTTGGACAGGGTAATAGGTGAGCAGTTCTTC. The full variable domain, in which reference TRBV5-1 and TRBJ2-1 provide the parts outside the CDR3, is KAGVTQTPRYLIKTRGQQVTLSCSPISGHRSVSWYQQTPGQGLQFLFEYFSETQRNKGNFPGRFSGRQFSNSRSEMNVSTLELGDSALYLCASSLDRVIGEQFFGPGTRLTVL.

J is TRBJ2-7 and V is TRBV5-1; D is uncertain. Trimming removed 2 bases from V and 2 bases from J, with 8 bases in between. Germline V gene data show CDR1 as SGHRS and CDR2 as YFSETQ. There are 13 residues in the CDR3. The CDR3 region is CASSLTLTYEQYF. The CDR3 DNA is TGCGCCAGCAGCTTAACACTAACCTACGAGCAGTACTTC.

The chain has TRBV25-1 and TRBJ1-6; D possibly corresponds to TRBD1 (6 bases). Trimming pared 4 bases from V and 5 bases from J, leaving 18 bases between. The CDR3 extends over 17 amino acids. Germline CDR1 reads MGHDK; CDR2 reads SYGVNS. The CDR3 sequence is CASSASTGPLDNSPLHF. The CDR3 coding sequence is TGTGCCAGCAGTGCTTCAACAGGGCCTTTGGATAATTCACCCCTCCACTTT.

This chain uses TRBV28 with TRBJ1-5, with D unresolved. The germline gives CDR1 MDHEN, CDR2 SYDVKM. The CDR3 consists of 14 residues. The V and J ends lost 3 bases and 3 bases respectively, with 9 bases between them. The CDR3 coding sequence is TGTGCCAGCAGTTTGGACGTCCTCAATCAGCCCCAGCATTTT. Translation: CASSLDVLNQPQHF.

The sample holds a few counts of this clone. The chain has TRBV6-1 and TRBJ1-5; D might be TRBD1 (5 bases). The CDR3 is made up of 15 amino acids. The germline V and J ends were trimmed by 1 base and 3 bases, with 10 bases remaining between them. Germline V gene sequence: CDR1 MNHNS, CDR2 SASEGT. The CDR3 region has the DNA TGTGCCAGCAGTGAAGAGGGGAGGAACAATCAGCCCCAGCATTTT. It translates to CASSEEGRNNQPQHF.

CDR3 sequence: CASSQVSVFSGNTIYF. CDR3 nucleotide sequence: TGCGCCAGCAGCCAAGTTTCGGTGTTCTCTGGAAACACCATATATTTT. This rearrangement joins TRBV4-1 to TRBJ1-3, with D unresolved. Germline values: CDR1 MGHRA, CDR2 YSYEKL. V lost 1 base and J lost 0, with 10 bases in between. The CDR3 runs to 16 residues.

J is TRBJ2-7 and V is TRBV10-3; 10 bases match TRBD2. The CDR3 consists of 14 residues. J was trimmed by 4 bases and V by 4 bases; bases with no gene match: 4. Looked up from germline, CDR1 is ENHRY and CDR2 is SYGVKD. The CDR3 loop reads CAISAPSGGYEQYF. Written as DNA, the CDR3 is TGTGCCATCAGTGCTCCTAGCGGGGGTTACGAGCAGTACTTC.

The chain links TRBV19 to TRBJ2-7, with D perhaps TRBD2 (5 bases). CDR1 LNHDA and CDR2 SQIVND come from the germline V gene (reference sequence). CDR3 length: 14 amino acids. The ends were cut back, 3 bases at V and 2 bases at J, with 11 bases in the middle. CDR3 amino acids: CASSMRTQAYEQYF. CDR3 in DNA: TGTGCCAGTAGTATGCGGACTCAGGCCTACGAGCAGTACTTC.

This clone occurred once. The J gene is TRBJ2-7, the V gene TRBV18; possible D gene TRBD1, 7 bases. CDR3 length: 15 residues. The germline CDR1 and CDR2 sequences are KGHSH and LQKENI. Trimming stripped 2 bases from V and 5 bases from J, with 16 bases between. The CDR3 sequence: CASSPRQGGWDEQYF. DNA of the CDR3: TGTGCCAGCTCACCAAGACAGGGAGGCTGGGACGAGCAGTACTTC.

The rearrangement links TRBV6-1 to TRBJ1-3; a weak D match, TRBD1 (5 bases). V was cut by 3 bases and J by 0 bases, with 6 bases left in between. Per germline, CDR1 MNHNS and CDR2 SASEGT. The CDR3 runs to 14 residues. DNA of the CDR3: TGTGCCAGCAGTGATCAGGGCTCTGGAAACACCATATATTTT. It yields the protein CASSDQGSGNTIYF.

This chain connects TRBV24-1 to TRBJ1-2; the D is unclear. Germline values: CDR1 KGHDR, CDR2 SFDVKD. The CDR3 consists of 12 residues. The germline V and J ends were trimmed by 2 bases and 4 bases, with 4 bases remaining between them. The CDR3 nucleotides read TGTGCCACCAGTGATTCCACCTATGGCTACACCTTC. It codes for CATSDSTYGYTF.

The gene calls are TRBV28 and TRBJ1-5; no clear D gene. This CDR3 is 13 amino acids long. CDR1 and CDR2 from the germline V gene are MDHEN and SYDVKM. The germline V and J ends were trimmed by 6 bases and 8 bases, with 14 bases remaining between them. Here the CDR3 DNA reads TGTGCCAGCAGAGACTCGGTTGGGGAGCCCCAGCATTTT. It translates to CASRDSVGEPQHF.

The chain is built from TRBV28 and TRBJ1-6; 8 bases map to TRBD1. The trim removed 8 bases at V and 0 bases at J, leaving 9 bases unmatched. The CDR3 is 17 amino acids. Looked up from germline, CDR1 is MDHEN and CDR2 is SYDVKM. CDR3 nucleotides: TGTGCCAGCGCTCGGACAGGGTATACCTCCTATAATTCACCCCTCCACTTT. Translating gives CASARTGYTSYNSPLHF.

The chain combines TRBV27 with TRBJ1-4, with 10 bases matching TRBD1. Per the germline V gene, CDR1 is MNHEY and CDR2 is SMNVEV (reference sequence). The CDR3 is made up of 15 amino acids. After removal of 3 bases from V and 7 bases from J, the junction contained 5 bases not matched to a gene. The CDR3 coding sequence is TGTGCCAGCAGTTTTTCGACAGGGGGCGGTGAAAAACTGTTTTTT. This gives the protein CASSFSTGGGEKLFF.

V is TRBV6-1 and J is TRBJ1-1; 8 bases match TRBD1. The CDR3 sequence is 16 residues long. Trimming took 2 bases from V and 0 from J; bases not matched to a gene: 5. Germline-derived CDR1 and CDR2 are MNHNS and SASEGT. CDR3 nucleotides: TGTGCCAGCAGTGAAAGGGGGGACAGGTTGAACACTGAAGCTTTCTTT. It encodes CASSERGDRLNTEAFF.

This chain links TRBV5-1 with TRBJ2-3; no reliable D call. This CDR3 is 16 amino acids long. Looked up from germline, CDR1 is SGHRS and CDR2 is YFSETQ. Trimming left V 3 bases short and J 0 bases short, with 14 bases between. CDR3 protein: CASSSSLKGSTDTQYF. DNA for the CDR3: TGCGCCAGCAGCTCCTCGTTGAAGGGTAGCACAGATACGCAGTATTTT.

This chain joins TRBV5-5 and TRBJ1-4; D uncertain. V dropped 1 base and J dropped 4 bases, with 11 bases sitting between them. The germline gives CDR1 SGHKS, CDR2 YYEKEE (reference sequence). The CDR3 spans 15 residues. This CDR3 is CASSLTFGFNEKLFF. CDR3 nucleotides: TGTGCCAGCAGCTTGACTTTCGGTTTTAATGAAAAACTGTTTTTT.

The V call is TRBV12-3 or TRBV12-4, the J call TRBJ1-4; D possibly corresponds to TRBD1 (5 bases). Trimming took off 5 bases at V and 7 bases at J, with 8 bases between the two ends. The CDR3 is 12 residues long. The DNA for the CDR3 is TGTGCCAGCAGTAGGGACTTTGAAAAACTGTTTTTT. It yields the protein CASSRDFEKLFF.

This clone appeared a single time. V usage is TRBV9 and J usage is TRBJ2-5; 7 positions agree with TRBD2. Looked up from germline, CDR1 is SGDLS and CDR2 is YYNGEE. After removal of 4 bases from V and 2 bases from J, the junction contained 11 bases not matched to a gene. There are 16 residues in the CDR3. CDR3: CASSPLGGGWQETQYF. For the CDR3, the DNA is TGTGCCAGCAGCCCCCTGGGGGGGGGTTGGCAAGAGACCCAGTACTTC.

CDR3 nucleotide sequence: TGCGCCAGCAGTGAATCCGGGTTTAACTATGGCTACACCTTC. This translates into CASSESGFNYGYTF. The rearrangement uses TRBV10-1 and TRBJ1-2; D remains unclear. Trimming removed 3 bases from V and 1 base from J, with 9 bases in between. Germline-derived CDR1 and CDR2 are WNHNN and SYGVQD (reference sequence). The CDR3 is 14 amino acids.